These T cell receptor beta chains were read from a single sample in a study of blood T cells in healthy people across ages. TCRdb fed the 5' RACE reads into MiXCR, producing one record per CDR3 protein. The table shows 600,000 to 650,000 distinct CDR3 sequences, with roughly 53% occurring only once. The specimen sequenced was blood. Source of these receptors: a man in his 60s in good health. CDR3s include the opening cysteine and the closing phenylalanine or tryptophan. A D gene is named only where the DNA matches it firmly. Rows may omit the clone size; those that give it use once, few, many or a size class.

cdr3_nt | cdr3_aa | j_call | v_call | clone_size | d_call
TGTGCCAGCAGCGCCAAAAATCAGCCCCAGCATTTT | CASSAKNQPQHF | TRBJ1-5 | TRBV11-2 | . | .
TGCAGTACATACAGAGACCCTGGGGCCAACGTCCCGACTTTC | CSTYRDPGANVPTF | TRBJ2-6 | TRBV20-1 | . | .
TGCGCCAGCAAACAATCAGGGGACTACGAGCAGTACTTC | CASKQSGDYEQYF | TRBJ2-7 | TRBV10-2 | . | .
TGTGCCACGCTACAGGGGAAAATATCCTACGAGCAGTACTTC | CATLQGKISYEQYF | TRBJ2-7 | TRBV6-2/TRBV6-3 | once | TRBD1
TGTGCCAGCAGTTTAGTGTGGGACAGCCTCAATGAGCAGTTCTTC | CASSLVWDSLNEQFF | TRBJ2-1 | TRBV27 | . | TRBD1
TGTGCCAGCCGGGGTGGCACCTACACAGATACGCAGTATTTT | CASRGGTYTDTQYF | TRBJ2-3 | TRBV6-5 | once | .
TGTGCCAGCTCACCTAGGACGGCGGACAATGAGCAGTTCTTC | CASSPRTADNEQFF | TRBJ2-1 | TRBV18 | . | .
TGTACCAGCCGCTTAGATTCGGCTCAAGAGACCCAGTACTTC | CTSRLDSAQETQYF | TRBJ2-5 | TRBV11-3 | . | .
TGTGCCAGCAGCTTAGAACAGCCGAACACTGAAGCTTTCTTT | CASSLEQPNTEAFF | TRBJ1-1 | TRBV7-9 | . | .
TGCAGTGCAAATAGCGGGGGGGCCACAGATACGCAGTATTTT | CSANSGGATDTQYF | TRBJ2-3 | TRBV20-1 | . | TRBD2
TGTGCCAGCAGCGAAAGGGGTGGCAATCAGCCCCAGCATTTT | CASSERGGNQPQHF | TRBJ1-5 | TRBV7-2 | few | .
TGCGCCAGCAGTTGGTTGCGGGGGGGCGCTGAGCAGTTCTTC | CASSWLRGGAEQFF | TRBJ2-1 | TRBV5-1 | few | TRBD2
TGTGCCAGCAGCCGAAGGGCTAGCTCCTACAATGAGCAGTTCTTC | CASSRRASSYNEQFF | TRBJ2-1 | TRBV14 | . | .
TGTGCCAGCAGCCAAGGTCTGAGGGAGACCCAGTACTTC | CASSQGLRETQYF | TRBJ2-5 | TRBV14 | . | .
TGTGCCAGCAGTGATGCGAGCGGGGGGACAGATACGCAGTATTTT | CASSDASGGTDTQYF | TRBJ2-3 | TRBV2 | few | TRBD2
TGTGCCAGCAGCCAACCCTGGGGGGATGGGGCCAACGTCCTGACTTTC | CASSQPWGDGANVLTF | TRBJ2-6 | TRBV6-1 | . | .
TGTGCCAGCAGCTTTAGGTTTGAGGGATCGCCCCTCCACTTT | CASSFRFEGSPLHF | TRBJ1-6 | TRBV5-5 | . | .
TGTGCCAGCAGCAAGGGACTAGCGGGGGGCCAAGAGACCCAGTACTTC | CASSKGLAGGQETQYF | TRBJ2-5 | TRBV7-9 | . | TRBD2
TGCGCCAGCAGCTTGGAGTCTAGCTTCCGGCAAGAGACCCAGTACTTC | CASSLESSFRQETQYF | TRBJ2-5 | TRBV5-1 | . | .
TGCAGTGCTAGCTCGGGCGTAAACGCAGATACGCAGTATTTT | CSASSGVNADTQYF | TRBJ2-3 | TRBV20-1 | . | .
TGCGCCAGCAGCTTACCAGAAAAACTGTTTTTT | CASSLPEKLFF | TRBJ1-4 | TRBV5-1 | . | .
TGTGCCAGCAGCCAAGATCTCGCGACAGGCTCCAATGAGCAGTTCTTC | CASSQDLATGSNEQFF | TRBJ2-1 | TRBV3-1 | few | .
TGCAGTGCTCCAAGTCAGGGAGGCTACACCTTC | CSAPSQGGYTF | TRBJ1-2 | TRBV20-1 | . | .
TGTGCCACCTCTCCGGGACAGGGATACAATGAGCAGTACTTC | CATSPGQGYNEQYF | TRBJ2-7 | TRBV24-1 | . | TRBD1
TGTGCCAGCACAGATCTCCAGGGGGCGACTGGGGCCAACGTCCTGACTTTC | CASTDLQGATGANVLTF | TRBJ2-6 | TRBV2 | . | TRBD1
TGTCTCAGGAGGGATGAGCAGTTCTTC | CLRRDEQFF | TRBJ2-1 | TRBV3-1 | . | .
TGTGCCAGCAGTTTCGACACGTACTCCTACGAGCAGTACTTC | CASSFDTYSYEQYF | TRBJ2-7 | TRBV12-3/TRBV12-4 | . | .
TGTGCCAGCAGCCCCGTGAACACTGAAGCTTTCTTT | CASSPVNTEAFF | TRBJ1-1 | TRBV16 | . | .
TGTGCCACCACCACGGACAGGGGGAGTCAAGAGACCCAGTACTTC | CATTTDRGSQETQYF | TRBJ2-5 | TRBV6-2/TRBV6-3 | . | TRBD1
TGTGCCAGCAGCAAAAACCGGAACCGACAGGGTTTGAGCTATGGCTACACCTTC | CASSKNRNRQGLSYGYTF | TRBJ1-2 | TRBV21-1 | . | .
TGTGCTAGTGGTTTCCCCGGGGGGACCCAGTACTTC | CASGFPGGTQYF | TRBJ2-5 | TRBV12-5 | . | .
TGCGCCAGCAGCCCGGGACTTATTACGGTGGATGAGCAGTTCTTC | CASSPGLITVDEQFF | TRBJ2-1 | TRBV5-1 | . | .
TGTGCCAGCAGGGACAACAGGGGCGACATTCAGTACTTC | CASRDNRGDIQYF | TRBJ2-4 | TRBV6-5 | few | TRBD1
TGCAGCGCCGGGAGGCCCCAAGAGACCCAGTACTTC | CSAGRPQETQYF | TRBJ2-5 | TRBV29-1 | few | TRBD2
TGCGCCAGCAGCTTGGGTCCAGGCCTCAATGAGCGGTTCTTC | CASSLGPGLNERFF | TRBJ2-1 | TRBV5-1 | . | .
TGCGCCAGCAGCTTGGGGGGTGACCGTGTGGACGAGCAGTTCTTC | CASSLGGDRVDEQFF | TRBJ2-1 | TRBV5-1 | few | .
TGTGCCAGCAGTCCACCACGACTGACAGGGGGCGCTTACAATGAGCAGTTCTTC | CASSPPRLTGGAYNEQFF | TRBJ2-1 | TRBV9 | . | TRBD1
TGTGCCAGCAGTGTGGACAGCTATAATGAAAAACTGTTTTTT | CASSVDSYNEKLFF | TRBJ1-4 | TRBV2 | . | .
TGTGCCAGCTCTACCCACGGGGCCGAGGGGGAGACCCAGTACTTC | CASSTHGAEGETQYF | TRBJ2-5 | TRBV2 | once | .
TGTGCCAGCAGCTTAGTACTACGGGAGACCCAGTACTTC | CASSLVLRETQYF | TRBJ2-5 | TRBV11-2 | . | .
TGCAGTGCTAGAGGGACTAGCGTCACAGATACGCAGTATTTT | CSARGTSVTDTQYF | TRBJ2-3 | TRBV20-1 | . | TRBD2
TGCAGTGCTAGCCGGGGACAGAGCAATGAGCAGTTCTTC | CSASRGQSNEQFF | TRBJ2-1 | TRBV20-1 | . | TRBD1
TGTGCCAGCTCAGGGACAGGGGGCCGCACTGAAGCTTTCTTT | CASSGTGGRTEAFF | TRBJ1-1 | TRBV18 | . | TRBD1
TGTGCCAGCAGTTCGACACGGCCCGGGGGGGGTGCTCAGCCCCAGCATTTT | CASSSTRPGGGAQPQHF | TRBJ1-5 | TRBV12-3/TRBV12-4 | few | .
TGTGCCAGCAGTTTAAGGACAGGGGGCTTGGAGACCCAGTACTTC | CASSLRTGGLETQYF | TRBJ2-5 | TRBV28 | . | TRBD1
. | CASSSSGAFYEQYF | TRBJ2-7 | TRBV28 | few | .
TGTGCCAGCAGTTCCCCGGGGGCAACTAGGGAAAAACTGTTTTTT | CASSSPGATREKLFF | TRBJ1-4 | TRBV28 | . | .
TGTGCCAGCAGGGACAGGGGGACTGGAAACACCATATATTTT | CASRDRGTGNTIYF | TRBJ1-3 | TRBV5-8 | few | TRBD1